The T cell receptor beta chain described here comes from a study of T cell responses to AZD1222 COVID-19 vaccine. Whole-study context: Some second doses came at about 4 weeks and others at about 12 weeks; these were pooled. Notes on the study in general: Possibly, clonal diversity was underestimated; donors were largely white British and included more females.

A remark on this clone: What it binds is not known.

The CDR3 is made up of 16 amino acids. With 5 bases clipped from V and 0 bases from J, the junction kept 6 bases outside the gene matches. Germline CDR1 reads LGHNA; CDR2 reads YNFKEQ. Sequencing was performed with immunoSEQ multiplex PCR; in TCRdb, only in-frame clones are kept and a portion is missing. The table records about 130,000 clones, 93% of them present only once. This sequence joins TRBV4-2 and TRBJ2-1; 8 bases map to TRBD2. This specimen was peripheral blood, taken on day 0 of AZD1222 vaccination. The receptor was isolated from an adult in good health. The CDR3 DNA follows: TGTGCCAGCAGCACCCAGCGGGGGTCCTCCTACAATGAGCAGTTCTTC. This translates into CASSTQRGSSYNEQFF.